A selection of T cell receptor beta chains follows, all from one sample in a study of blood T cells in healthy people across ages. MiXCR, applied by TCRdb to the 5' RACE reads, yields one record per CDR3 protein. The table includes 1.6 million or so distinct CDR3 sequences, about 31% detected once. Sequenced input: blood. The origin of the receptors is a woman in her twenties or thirties in good health. Each CDR3 is given without its conserved first and last residue. Fields, in order: V gene, J gene, CDR3 protein.

V: TRBV7-2
J: TRBJ2-1
CDR3: ASSLVGAQF

V: TRBV14
J: TRBJ1-6
CDR3: ASRYRDNNSPPH

V: TRBV12-3/TRBV12-4
J: TRBJ2-3
CDR3: ASHRGSADTQY

V: TRBV28
J: TRBJ2-7
CDR3: ASRAASGRPLRYEQY

V: TRBV2
J: TRBJ2-1
CDR3: ASSGREGVYNEQF

V: TRBV18
J: TRBJ2-3
CDR3: ASESAGGIDTQY

V: TRBV28
J: TRBJ2-5
CDR3: ASSVRRGGETQY

V: TRBV30
J: TRBJ1-1
CDR3: AWGGQSNTEAF

V: TRBV5-1
J: TRBJ2-7
CDR3: ASSLGERLDEQY

V: TRBV7-9
J: TRBJ1-6
CDR3: ASSVQGAYSPLH

V: TRBV27
J: TRBJ2-1
CDR3: ASSWDRENEQF

V: TRBV3-1
J: TRBJ1-2
CDR3: ASSQVARYGYT

V: TRBV20-1
J: TRBJ2-3
CDR3: STRVAGASYTHTQY

V: TRBV28
J: TRBJ2-7
CDR3: ASSPDGADSYEQY

V: TRBV7-3
J: TRBJ2-7
CDR3: ASSQFSGTGAYEQY

V: TRBV12-3/TRBV12-4
J: TRBJ2-1
CDR3: ASSQDRTLSYNEQF

V: TRBV27
J: TRBJ1-5
CDR3: ASSLAGDGNQPQH

V: TRBV5-1
J: TRBJ2-3
CDR3: ASSLATSGDDLY

V: TRBV30
J: TRBJ1-1
CDR3: AWRGGRVNTEAF

V: TRBV29-1
J: TRBJ2-7
CDR3: SAIGQRIPYEQY

V: TRBV18
J: -
CDR3: ASSPRAEGETQY

V: TRBV9
J: TRBJ2-5
CDR3: ASSRTPSQETQY

V: TRBV19
J: -
CDR3: ASSGTGPGDIQY

V: TRBV6-1
J: TRBJ2-3
CDR3: ASSEMGHSTDTQY

V: TRBV7-2
J: TRBJ1-5
CDR3: ASSLVEQGTRNQPQH

V: TRBV25-1
J: TRBJ2-7
CDR3: ASSDGQVSTYEQY

V: TRBV7-9
J: TRBJ2-5
CDR3: ASSLGVVSGMYQETQY

V: TRBV5-6
J: TRBJ1-1
CDR3: ASSLGARGFTEAF

V: TRBV20-1
J: TRBJ2-1
CDR3: SASRDFTNEQF